This T cell receptor beta chain was documented in a study of post-analysis software for immune sequencing data. In the study overall: Patients had relapsing-remitting, secondary progressive or progressive-relapsing multiple sclerosis; some lacked subtype. The study's findings and limits: Controls had lower frequencies than patients of five or six TRBV segments, which included TRBV5-6, TRBV5-1 and TRBV20-1. Clustering by F measure revealed strong co-clustering among samples prepared together in one batch. Controls significantly exceeded multiple sclerosis patients in normalized Chao1 diversity.

Unique molecular identifiers featured in each of the TCR beta cDNA libraries. It was from about 0.98 to 11 million T cells that 450,000 to 550,000 cDNA molecules came. MiXCR, applied by TCRdb to the PCR reads, yields one record per CDR3 protein. The sample has around 440,000 distinct CDR3 sequences, less than 45% seen once. This clonotype was seen a handful of times. Its antigen remains unidentified. This CDR3 comprises 14 residues. Losses at the gene ends were 0 bases for V and 6 bases for J; bases not matched to a gene: 7. The germline gives CDR1 DFQATT, CDR2 SNEGSKA (reference sequence). The rearrangement uses TRBV20-1 and TRBJ2-5; 7 bases agree with TRBD1. The sequence was collected from a girl aged 5-17 years with multiple sclerosis. The sequencing input was blood. CDR3 in DNA: TGCAGTGCTAGAGACCAAACAGGGGTGAAGACCCAGTACTTC. As protein: CSARDQTGVKTQYF.